A selection of T cell receptor beta chains follows, all from one sample in a study of T cell repertoires in cytomegalovirus infection. From the reads, TCRdb called clonotypes with MiXCR, one entry per CDR3 protein. The sample lists around 740,000 distinct CDR3 sequences, roughly 35% occurring once. The sequenced sample consisted of PBMCs. The receptors were sampled from a human donor in good health (CMV status not recorded). Some clones in this sample may be carry-over from other donors' samples. Each CDR3 is given with its conserved first and last residue. The D gene is left open where the match is weak. Size tells how often a clone was seen (once, few, many) or the class of an expanded clone, and some rows leave it out.

size: -; V: TRBV5-6; J: TRBJ1-2; D: TRBD1; CDR3: CASSLTGDDYGYTF; DNA: TGTGCCAGCAGCCTGACAGGGGATGACTATGGCTACACCTTC
size: few; V: TRBV12-3/TRBV12-4; J: TRBJ1-1; D: -; CDR3: CASTPGGTEAFF; DNA: TGTGCCAGCACCCCTGGGGGGACTGAAGCTTTCTTT
size: -; V: TRBV7-2; J: TRBJ2-1; D: TRBD2; CDR3: CARSLRSLAGSHNEPFF; DNA: TGTGCCAGAAGCTTAAGGTCACTAGCGGGGTCCCACAATGAGCCGTTCTTC
size: -; V: TRBV19; J: TRBJ2-2; D: -; CDR3: CASTDKNTGELFF; DNA: TGTGCCAGTACGGACAAAAACACCGGGGAGCTGTTTTTT
size: few; V: TRBV12-3/TRBV12-4; J: TRBJ2-1; D: TRBD1; CDR3: CASTTISAGQGNEQFF; DNA: TGTGCCAGCACCACGATCTCGGCGGGACAGGGCAATGAGCAGTTCTTC
size: many; V: TRBV19; J: TRBJ2-4; D: -; CDR3: CATSWAVGNIQYF; DNA: TGTGCCACTTCGTGGGCGGTAGGAAACATTCAGTACTTC
size: -; V: TRBV20-1; J: TRBJ2-1; D: -; CDR3: CSVKGTNEQFF; DNA: TGCAGTGTCAAGGGGACCAATGAGCAGTTCTTC
size: -; V: TRBV7-9; J: TRBJ1-1; D: -; CDR3: CALKTENTEAFF; DNA: TGTGCCTTGAAGACGGAGAACACTGAAGCTTTCTTT
size: -; V: TRBV6-1; J: TRBJ1-1; D: -; CDR3: CASGQRGGPNTEAFF; DNA: TGTGCCAGCGGCCAACGAGGAGGACCGAACACTGAAGCTTTCTTT
size: many; V: TRBV7-8; J: TRBJ2-7; D: -; CDR3: CASSLPGRDEQYF; DNA: TGTGCCAGCAGCTTACCCGGGAGAGACGAGCAGTACTTC
size: -; V: TRBV29-1; J: TRBJ2-5; D: -; CDR3: CSVPQTSPEETQYF; DNA: TGCAGCGTCCCCCAAACTAGCCCCGAAGAGACCCAGTACTTC
size: -; V: TRBV24-1; J: TRBJ2-1; D: TRBD1; CDR3: CATSDWDRERHEQFF; DNA: TGTGCCACCAGTGATTGGGACAGGGAACGGCATGAGCAGTTCTTC
size: -; V: TRBV7-8; J: TRBJ2-2; D: -; CDR3: CASSLVWGQRTGELFF; DNA: TGTGCCAGCAGCTTAGTATGGGGGCAAAGGACCGGGGAGCTGTTTTTT
size: few; V: TRBV27; J: TRBJ1-5; D: -; CDR3: CASSFRDTYQPQHF; DNA: TGTGCCAGCAGTTTCCGGGACACCTATCAGCCCCAGCATTTT
size: few; V: TRBV28; J: TRBJ2-7; D: TRBD2; CDR3: CASTKSTSGRAEQYF; DNA: TGTGCCAGCACCAAATCGACTAGCGGGAGAGCCGAGCAGTACTTC
size: -; V: TRBV6-2/TRBV6-3; J: TRBJ1-4; D: -; CDR3: CASSYRWGRPNEKLFF; DNA: TGTGCCAGCAGTTACCGCTGGGGGCGCCCTAATGAAAAACTGTTTTTT
size: few; V: TRBV4-2; J: TRBJ2-1; D: TRBD2; CDR3: CASSPGTTVYYNEQFF; DNA: TGTGCCAGCAGCCCGGGGACTACCGTTTACTACAATGAGCAGTTCTTC
size: -; V: TRBV5-1; J: TRBJ1-4; D: -; CDR3: CASSLNRDTINEKLFF; DNA: TGCGCCAGCAGCCTTAACCGGGACACAATTAATGAAAAACTGTTTTTT
size: -; V: TRBV11-2; J: TRBJ2-1; D: -; CDR3: CASSLRRVSGSYNEQFF; DNA: TGTGCCAGCAGCTTAAGACGGGTCTCGGGCTCCTACAATGAGCAGTTCTTC
size: -; V: TRBV20-1; J: TRBJ1-1; D: -; CDR3: CSARAGFNTEAFF; DNA: TGCAGTGCTAGAGCTGGATTTAACACTGAAGCTTTCTTT
size: few; V: TRBV6-1; J: TRBJ1-4; D: TRBD1; CDR3: CASSDRGLTTNEKLFF; DNA: TGTGCCAGCAGTGACAGGGGGCTGACAACTAATGAAAAACTGTTTTTT
size: many; V: TRBV7-8; J: TRBJ2-7; D: TRBD2; CDR3: CASSFLAGAPEQYF; DNA: TGTGCCAGCAGCTTTCTAGCGGGAGCCCCCGAGCAGTACTTC
size: few; V: TRBV7-9; J: TRBJ2-7; D: -; CDR3: CASSSMINYEQYF; DNA: TGTGCCAGCAGCTCGATGATCAACTACGAGCAGTACTTC
size: many; V: TRBV7-8; J: TRBJ1-3; D: -; CDR3: CASSQLPPGVGNTIYF; DNA: TGTGCCAGCAGCCAACTGCCCCCGGGGGTTGGAAACACCATATATTTT
size: once; V: TRBV11-2; J: TRBJ2-3; D: TRBD2; CDR3: CASSSQAGLADFTDTQYF; DNA: TGTGCCAGCAGCTCGCAAGCGGGACTAGCGGACTTCACAGATACGCAGTATTTT
size: -; V: TRBV28; J: TRBJ1-1; D: -; CDR3: CASSLYWKNTKAFF; DNA: TGTGCCAGCAGTTTGTACTGGAAGAACACTAAAGCTTTCTTT
size: once; V: TRBV7-9; J: TRBJ2-1; D: -; CDR3: CASSLILGTDLSNEQFF; DNA: TGTGCCAGCAGCTTAATATTAGGGACGGATCTAAGCAATGAGCAGTTCTTC
size: once; V: TRBV7-2; J: TRBJ2-2; D: TRBD2; CDR3: CASSRRLQREGTGELFF; DNA: TGTGCCAGCAGCCGACGACTACAGCGGGAGGGAACCGGGGAGCTGTTTTTT
size: few; V: TRBV12-3/TRBV12-4; J: TRBJ2-5; D: -; CDR3: CASSLGTRTLQETQYF; DNA: TGTGCCAGCAGTTTAGGGACTCGAACGCTCCAAGAGACCCAGTACTTC
size: -; V: TRBV20-1; J: TRBJ1-1; D: -; CDR3: CSAQTGRDTEAFF; DNA: TGCAGTGCTCAGACAGGTCGGGACACTGAAGCTTTCTTT
size: -; V: TRBV12-3/TRBV12-4; J: TRBJ1-1; D: TRBD1; CDR3: CASSYGQGLNTEAFF; DNA: TGTGCCAGCAGTTATGGACAGGGTTTGAACACTGAAGCTTTCTTT
size: -; V: TRBV28; J: TRBJ2-7; D: TRBD1; CDR3: CASLQGGTGYEQYF; DNA: TGTGCCAGCCTACAAGGCGGGACAGGGTACGAGCAGTACTTC
size: few; V: TRBV28; J: TRBJ1-5; D: -; CDR3: CASSLRPDQPQHF; DNA: TGTGCCAGCAGCTTACGACCCGATCAGCCCCAGCATTTT
size: -; V: TRBV7-9; J: TRBJ2-7; D: TRBD1; CDR3: CASSLPRTGRYEQYF; DNA: TGTGCCAGCAGCTTACCCCGGACAGGGAGGTACGAGCAGTACTTC
size: few; V: TRBV20-1; J: TRBJ2-7; D: TRBD2; CDR3: CSARIAGRSSYEQYF; DNA: TGCAGTGCGAGAATAGCGGGACGGAGCTCCTACGAGCAGTACTTC
size: -; V: TRBV2; J: TRBJ1-2; D: TRBD1; CDR3: CASSERDRAHGYTF; DNA: TGTGCCAGCAGTGAAAGGGACAGGGCCCATGGCTACACCTTC
size: -; V: TRBV20-1; J: TRBJ2-7; D: -; CDR3: CSARGPLTYEQYF; DNA: TGCAGTGCTAGAGGTCCACTAACCTACGAGCAGTACTTC
size: few; V: TRBV7-9; J: TRBJ2-7; D: -; CDR3: CASSLRESSYEQYF; DNA: TGTGCCAGCAGCTTAAGGGAGAGCTCCTACGAGCAGTACTTC
size: few; V: TRBV11-2; J: TRBJ2-2; D: TRBD2; CDR3: CASSLGYRDGGGALVGELFF; DNA: TGTGCCAGCAGCTTAGGCTACAGGGATGGCGGGGGGGCCTTGGTCGGGGAGCTGTTTTTT
size: many; V: TRBV7-8; J: TRBJ2-7; D: -; CDR3: CASSQGRTYEQYF; DNA: TGTGCCAGCAGCCAGGGACGGACCTACGAGCAGTACTTC
size: -; V: TRBV24-1; J: TRBJ1-2; D: TRBD1; CDR3: CATSDPSGTGEPNYGYTF; DNA: TGTGCCACCAGTGATCCCTCCGGGACAGGGGAACCTAACTATGGCTACACCTTC
size: -; V: TRBV20-1; J: TRBJ1-2; D: TRBD1; CDR3: CSAPDRVDGYTF; DNA: TGCAGTGCTCCCGACAGGGTCGATGGCTACACCTTC
size: -; V: TRBV28; J: TRBJ2-5; D: -; CDR3: CASSAIDAETQYF; DNA: TGTGCCAGCAGCGCCATTGACGCCGAGACCCAGTACTTC
size: -; V: TRBV10-3; J: TRBJ2-3; D: TRBD2; CDR3: CAITGTSGGSTDTQYF; DNA: TGTGCCATCACGGGGACTAGCGGGGGAAGCACAGATACGCAGTATTTT
size: few; V: TRBV7-6; J: TRBJ2-5; D: -; CDR3: CASSPVSAGSQETQYF; DNA: TGTGCCAGCAGCCCCGTCTCGGCGGGAAGCCAAGAGACCCAGTACTTC
size: few; V: TRBV11-3; J: TRBJ2-5; D: TRBD2; CDR3: CASSPNAGGYQETQYF; DNA: TGTGCCAGCAGCCCAAACGCGGGGGGCTACCAAGAGACCCAGTACTTC
size: many; V: TRBV28; J: TRBJ1-1; D: TRBD1; CDR3: CASSRQGYTEAFF; DNA: TGTGCCAGCAGTCGACAGGGGTACACTGAAGCTTTCTTT
size: once; V: TRBV20-1; J: TRBJ1-1; D: -; CDR3: CSARYPGQPNTEAFF; DNA: TGCAGTGCTAGGTATCCGGGACAACCGAACACTGAAGCTTTCTTT
size: -; V: TRBV7-9; J: TRBJ1-2; D: -; CDR3: CASSPQAYGYTF; DNA: TGTGCCAGCAGCCCCCAGGCCTATGGCTACACCTTC
size: few; V: TRBV6-5; J: TRBJ1-6; D: -; CDR3: CASSYNLRISSPLHF; DNA: TGTGCCAGCAGTTACAATCTAAGGATAAGTTCACCCCTCCACTTT
size: -; V: TRBV28; J: TRBJ1-5; D: -; CDR3: CASSLVFRGLNQPQHF; DNA: TGTGCCAGCAGTTTAGTTTTTCGGGGACTCAATCAGCCCCAGCATTTT
size: few; V: TRBV7-6; J: TRBJ2-1; D: -; CDR3: CASSLKIMTPFSEQFF; DNA: TGTGCCAGCAGCTTAAAAATAATGACACCCTTTAGTGAGCAGTTCTTC